This T cell receptor beta chain was found in a study of blood T cell repertoires in COVID-19. Generated by immunoSEQ multiplex PCR, the TCRdb table keeps only in-frame clones and is missing some. The sample includes more than 100,000 clones, approximately 83% of them seen just once. The CDR3 consists of 14 residues. CDR1 MNHEY and CDR2 SMNVEV come from the germline V gene (reference sequence). V was trimmed by 2 bases and J by 3 bases, leaving 11 bases between them. V gene TRBV27 combines with J gene TRBJ2-7, with D uncertain. This sequence was found in a man of 80 years or more with acute or convalescent COVID-19. The material sequenced was peripheral blood. The CDR3 bases are TGTGCCAGCAGTTTAGGCCTAGTGGGCTACGAGCAGTACTTC. The encoded protein is CASSLGLVGYEQYF.